The T cell receptor beta chain under discussion was sequenced for a study of T cell changes during pregnancy in multiple sclerosis. The repertoire was sequenced with immunoSEQ multiplex PCR; TCRdb's copy has only in-frame clones and lacks some. Of about 80,000 clones in the sample, approximately 90% were seen once. The V segment lost 7 bases and the J segment 4 bases; nucleotides outside the gene matches: 5. The CDR3 has 14 residues. From germline, CDR1 is SNHLY and CDR2 FYNNEI. The sequences come from peripheral blood, collected before pregnancy. The chain couples TRBV2 to TRBJ2-1, with TRBD1 matching over 9 bases. The receptor's source is a female donor with multiple sclerosis, enrolled in a pregnancy study. CDR3 coding DNA: TGTGCCAGCAAAAGGACAGGGGAATACAATGAGCAGTTCTTC. Protein product: CASKRTGEYNEQFF.